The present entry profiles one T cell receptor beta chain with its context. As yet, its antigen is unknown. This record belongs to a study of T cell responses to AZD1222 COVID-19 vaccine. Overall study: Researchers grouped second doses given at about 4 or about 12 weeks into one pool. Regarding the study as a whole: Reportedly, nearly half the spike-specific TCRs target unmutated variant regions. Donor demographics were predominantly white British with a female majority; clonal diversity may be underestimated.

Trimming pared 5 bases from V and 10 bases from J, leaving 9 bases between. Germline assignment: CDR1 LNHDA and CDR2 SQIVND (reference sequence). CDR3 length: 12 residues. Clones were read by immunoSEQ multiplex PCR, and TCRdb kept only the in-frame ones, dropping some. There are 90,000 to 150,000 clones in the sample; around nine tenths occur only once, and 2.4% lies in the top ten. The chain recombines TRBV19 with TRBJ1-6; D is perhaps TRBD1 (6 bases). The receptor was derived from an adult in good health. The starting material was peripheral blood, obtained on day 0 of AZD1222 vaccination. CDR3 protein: CASSHRESPLHF. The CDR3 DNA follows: TGTGCCAGTAGTCACAGGGAATCACCCCTCCACTTT.